These T cell receptor beta chains were read from a single sample in a study of shared clonotypes between healthy human individuals. TCRdb's table, derived via immunoSEQ multiplex PCR, lists solely in-frame clones and lacks some. The table shows roughly 500,000 clones, with 60% to 85% occurring only once. The sample was PBMCs. The source is a woman in her forties in good health. Some clones in this sample may be carry-over from other donors' samples. The CDR3 runs from the conserved cysteine through the conserved F or W.

j_call cdr3_length v_call cdr3_aa
TRBJ1-5 14 TRBV6-5 CASRRTASNQPQHF
TRBJ2-7 14 TRBV6-5 CASSYKRSAYEQYF
TRBJ1-2 16 TRBV30 CAWSDGGQGWSYGYTF
TRBJ1-1 15 TRBV5-1 CASSLAWRESTEAFF
TRBJ2-4 14 TRBV28 CASSLRQRGNIQYF
TRBJ2-7 15 TRBV6-1 CASSVQQGRVHEQYF
TRBJ2-3 15 TRBV28 CASNRDGGSTDTQYF
TRBJ1-6 14 TRBV4-3 CASSQDQEGTPLHF
TRBJ1-4 17 TRBV5-4 CASSQGTGRALREKLFF
TRBJ2-1 16 TRBV7-6 CASSFRRQGTYNEQFF
TRBJ1-2 18 TRBV28 CASSPLRMPTTGKYGYTF
TRBJ1-1 14 TRBV19 CASSIDRENTEAFF
TRBJ2-3 13 TRBV9 CASSVQLGDTQYF
TRBJ2-1 19 TRBV5-4 CASSFPGLAGGVPYNEQFF
TRBJ2-5 16 TRBV28 CASSLGPGQAQETQYF
TRBJ1-2 15 TRBV2 CASSIRQGPIYGYTF
TRBJ1-5 14 TRBV6-6 CASSGPGRNQPQHF
TRBJ2-7 14 TRBV6-5 CASSWKGTSYEQYF
TRBJ2-7 14 TRBV30 CAWSGTVRTYEQYF
TRBJ1-3 15 TRBV19 CASSGYGGSGNTIYF
TRBJ2-1 17 TRBV18 CASSLGLAGSFYNEQFF
TRBJ1-2 13 TRBV6-1 CASSERGGGGYTF
TRBJ2-3 18 TRBV5-4 CASSPKGSSLIHTDTQYF
NA 14 TRBV6-1 CASLGLSDSYEQYF
TRBJ2-7 13 TRBV7-9 CASSLVGPYEQYF